This TCR beta chain is drawn from a study of blood T cells in healthy people across ages. The second PCR ran roughly 7 to 12 cycles with a sample-barcoded 5' primer and J-beta primers. TCRdb re-called the 5' RACE reads through MiXCR, storing one row per CDR3 protein. Of 850,000 to 1,100,000 distinct CDR3 sequences in the sample, roughly two fifths were seen once. There are 15 residues in the CDR3. The germline CDR1 and CDR2 sequences are ENHRY and SYGVKD. The ends lost 11 bases at V and 3 bases at J; junction bases unmatched: 13. This clonotype came up a few times. The rearrangement links TRBV10-3 to TRBJ1-1, with 9 bases aligning to TRBD1. The receptor was isolated from a man aged 18 to 30 in good health. The sequenced material came from blood. The CDR3 loop reads CALLLWDRADTEAFF. DNA of the CDR3: TGTGCCTTACTACTATGGGACAGGGCGGACACTGAAGCTTTCTTT.